This T cell receptor beta chain emerged from a study of tumor-infiltrating lymphocytes in primary liver carcinoma. This CDR3 is 19 amino acids long. CDR1 MDHEN and CDR2 SYDVKM come from the germline V gene. As for this clonotype: An end of the junction does not agree with germline; a read error may underlie this.

Unsorted bulk tissue (about 20-30 mg) underwent RNA and DNA co-extraction. A constant-region primer served to make TCR beta cDNA from approximately 490 ng total RNA. Construction of TCR beta libraries relied on three successive nested multiplex PCR rounds employing slightly modified ARM-PCR. A C-beta reverse primer and TRBV1-TRBV30 forward primers served in each of the first two PCR rounds, at about 10 cycles apiece. TCRdb reprocessed the multiplex PCR reads with MiXCR, giving one entry per CDR3 protein. The table includes about 23,000 distinct CDR3 sequences, roughly four fifths detected once. The chain uses TRBV28 and TRBJ2-2, with 7 nucleotides matching TRBD2. Sequenced material: liver tumor tissue from sampling region 5. Subset given: tumor region T5, tumor centre. This TCR was recovered from a woman aged 25 to 39 with primary liver carcinoma and hepatitis B virus infection. CDR3 nucleotide sequence: TGTGCCAGCAGTTTGGTCGACCCGCTAGCGGTTATGAACACCGGGGAGCTGTCTTTT. Amino acid sequence: CASSLVDPLAVMNTGELSF.